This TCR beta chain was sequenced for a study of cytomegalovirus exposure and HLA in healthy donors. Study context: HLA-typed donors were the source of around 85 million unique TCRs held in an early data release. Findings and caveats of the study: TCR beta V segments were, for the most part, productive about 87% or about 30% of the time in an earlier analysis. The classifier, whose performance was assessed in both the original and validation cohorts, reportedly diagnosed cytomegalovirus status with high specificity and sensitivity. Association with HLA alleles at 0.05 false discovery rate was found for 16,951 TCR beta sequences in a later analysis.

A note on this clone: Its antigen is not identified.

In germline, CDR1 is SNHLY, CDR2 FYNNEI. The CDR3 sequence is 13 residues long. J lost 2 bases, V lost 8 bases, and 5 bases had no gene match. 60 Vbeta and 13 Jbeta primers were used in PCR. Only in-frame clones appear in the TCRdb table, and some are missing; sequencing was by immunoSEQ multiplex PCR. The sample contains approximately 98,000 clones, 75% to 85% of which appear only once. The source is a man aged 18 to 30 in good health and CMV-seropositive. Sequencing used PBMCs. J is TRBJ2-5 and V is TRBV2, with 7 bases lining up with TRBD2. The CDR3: CASGGSGQETQYF. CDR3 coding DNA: TGTGCCAGCGGGGGTAGCGGGCAAGAGACCCAGTACTTC.